Detailed here is one T cell receptor (beta chain). This sample was taken from a study of response to subunit inactivated influenza vaccine. Using its own MiXCR run on the RT-PCR reads, TCRdb lists one record per CDR3 protein. Seen here are 450,000 to 600,000 distinct CDR3 sequences, around 7.9% observed once, and the top ten hold about an eighth. The material was PBMCs from blood, obtained approximately 25 months after vaccination. The receptor comes from a man aged 50 to 69 who received an inactivated influenza vaccine.

CDR3 sequence (DNA): TGTGCCAGCAGCTTACAGGGGGTCAACACCGGGGAGCTGTTTTTT. Protein product: CASSLQGVNTGELFF. The chain couples TRBV5-6 to TRBJ2-2, with 8 bases aligning to TRBD1. The trim removed 2 bases at V and 2 bases at J, leaving 2 bases unmatched. Germline V gives CDR1 SGHDT, CDR2 YYEEEE. The CDR3 has 15 residues. The variable domain in full, completed from reference TRBV5-6 and TRBJ2-2, reads DAGVTQSPTHLIKTRGQQVTLRCSPKSGHDTVSWYQQALGQGPQFIFQYYEEEERQRGNFPDRFSGHQFPNYSSELNVNALLLGDSALYLCASSLQGVNTGELFFGEGSRLTVL.